This T cell receptor (beta chain) was recovered during a study of T cells after yellow fever vaccination. This clonotype was counted between two and nine times. The germline V gene encodes CDR1 SGHDT and CDR2 YYEEEE. V lost 0 bases to trimming and J lost 10 bases, with 16 bases between them. CDR3 length equals 14 residues. Synthesis of TCR cDNA relied on 5'RACE template switching, which attached a universal primer site and UMIs. MiXCR, run by TCRdb on the 5' RACE reads, gives a single entry per CDR3 protein. The sample yields approximately 260,000 distinct CDR3 sequences, over 10% seen once. The specimen comprised CD4+ T cells sorted from PBMCs, sampled 45 days after the yellow fever booster vaccination. This chain joins TRBV5-6 and TRBJ1-1, with D possibly TRBD1 on 6 matching bases. This receptor was identified in a man aged 25 to 45 who received the YFV17D yellow fever vaccine. The CDR3 coding sequence is TGTGCCAGCAGCTTGGGGAGAGACAGGCATGGAGCTTTCTTT. Its translation is CASSLGRDRHGAFF. Full variable domain (rest looked up from reference TRBV5-6 and TRBJ1-1): DAGVTQSPTHLIKTRGQQVTLRCSPKSGHDTVSWYQQALGQGPQFIFQYYEEEERQRGNFPDRFSGHQFPNYSSELNVNALLLGDSALYLCASSLGRDRHGAFFGQGTRLTVV.